Sequencing of this TCR beta chain was carried out in a study of Graves' ophthalmopathy and Graves' hyperthyroidism. Study in general: The authors collected peripheral blood at initial diagnosis, before any treatment.

In this cohort, patients with other autoimmune diseases, uncontrolled infections, pregnancy or lactation were excluded. The study amplified TCR beta CDR3 regions using RNA transcripts. HTBI primers primed a first-round RT-PCR, and a second-round multiplex PCR followed. One entry per CDR3 protein, called by TCRdb with MiXCR from the multiplex PCR reads. The profile shows 600,000 to 700,000 distinct CDR3 sequences, about 38% of them singletons. Trimming took off 0 bases at V and 2 bases at J, with 8 bases between the two ends. CDR1 and CDR2 (germline): SGHRS, YFSETQ. The CDR3 has 14 amino acids. The receptor was derived from an adult man with Graves' ophthalmopathy. Sequencing was done on a sample of peripheral blood. The chain has TRBV5-1 and TRBJ2-5, with D hard to call. CDR3 bases: TGCGCCAGCAGCTTGGCACAGACTCAAGAGACCCAGTACTTC. Translating it yields CASSLAQTQETQYF. The variable domain in full, completed from reference TRBV5-1 and TRBJ2-5, reads KAGVTQTPRYLIKTRGQQVTLSCSPISGHRSVSWYQQTPGQGLQFLFEYFSETQRNKGNFPGRFSGRQFSNSRSEMNVSTLELGDSALYLCASSLAQTQETQYFGPGTRLLVL.